This T cell receptor beta chain was recovered during a study of cytomegalovirus exposure and HLA in healthy donors. This clone was seen only a few times. V was pared by 0 bases and J by 6 bases, with 6 bases of the junction left unmatched. The CDR3 consists of 14 residues. Looked up from germline, CDR1 is GTSNPN and CDR2 is SVGIG (reference sequence). Generated by immunoSEQ multiplex PCR, the TCRdb table keeps only in-frame clones and is missing some. Here the sample spans about 150,000 clones, approximately 86% being singletons. The clonotype originates from a man aged 18 to 35 in good health and CMV-seropositive. The sequenced sample was PBMCs. This rearrangement joins TRBV30 to TRBJ2-7; 9 bases match TRBD1. The CDR3 nucleotides read TGTGCCTGGAGTGTAGGGACAGGGCTACGCGAGCAGTACTTC. Amino acid sequence: CAWSVGTGLREQYF.